A single sample gave rise to the 20 T cell receptor beta chains below, sequenced in a study of long-term antiretroviral therapy in people with HIV. Survey-level immunoSEQ v3.0 assays were run. Clones were read by immunoSEQ multiplex PCR, and TCRdb kept only the in-frame ones, dropping some. In the table there are about 35,000 clones, about four fifths of which are singletons. This sample comprised unsorted PBMCs, obtained 0.3 years after starting antiretroviral therapy. The receptors come from a man aged 18 to 30 with HIV.

There are a few counts of this clone. The chain combines TRBV5-3 with TRBJ1-2, with D tentatively TRBD1 (5 bases). TRBV5-3 is marked as an open reading frame, function uncertain. Trimming left V 10 bases short and J 5 bases short, with 21 bases between. The CDR3 loop spans 14 amino acids. CDR3 residues: CASWPAREIYGYTF. The CDR3 DNA sequence: TGTGCCTCCTGGCCCGCCAGGGAAATTTATGGCTACACCTTC.

The chain couples TRBV4-1 to TRBJ2-2; 10 bases line up with TRBD2. J lost 5 bases, V lost 1 base, and 10 bases had no gene match. The length of the CDR3 is 18 residues. The germline V gene has CDR1 MGHRA and CDR2 YSYEKL. This CDR3 is CASSQGLAGVTWTGELFF. CDR3 nucleotides: TGCGCCAGCAGCCAAGGGCTAGCGGGAGTGACGTGGACCGGGGAGCTGTTTTTT.

This sequence joins TRBV2 and TRBJ2-1; 7 bases are shared with TRBD2. The CDR3 spans 15 residues. Germline-derived CDR1 and CDR2 are SNHLY and FYNNEI. V lost 7 bases, J lost 0 bases, and 6 bases stayed unmatched. CDR3 sequence reads: CASIAGVSSYNEQFF. CDR3 DNA: TGTGCCAGCATTGCGGGGGTAAGCTCCTACAATGAGCAGTTCTTC.

The chain joins TRBV28 to TRBJ1-5; TRBD1 matches 8 bases. The J segment lost 5 bases and the V segment lost 4 bases, leaving 4 bases of the junction unmatched. Germline CDR1 reads MDHEN; CDR2 reads SYDVKM. The CDR3 length is 14 residues. CDR3 nucleotide sequence: TGTGCCAGCAGTTGGACAGGGCAGGATCAGCCCCAGCATTTT. It yields the protein CASSWTGQDQPQHF.

This sequence joins TRBV6-1 and TRBJ1-2; 7 bases agree with TRBD1. V was clipped by 6 bases and J by 6 bases; unmatched bases: 13. The CDR3 has 15 amino acids. Germline CDR1 MNHNS, CDR2 SASEGT. The CDR3 DNA is TGTGCCAGCAGAACAGGGGTCCCCGATATTGATGGCTACACCTTC. It codes for CASRTGVPDIDGYTF.

This clone was recorded only once. The chain combines TRBV7-8 with TRBJ2-7, with D maybe TRBD1 (5 bases). The CDR3 has 14 amino acids. Germline lookup yields CDR1 SGHVS and CDR2 FQNEAQ. Trimming pared 3 bases from V and 0 bases from J, leaving 9 bases between. CDR3 bases: TGTGCCAGCAGCTTCGACAGCTACTCCTACGAGCAGTACTTC. Residues: CASSFDSYSYEQYF.

The V call is TRBV9, the J call TRBJ2-7; 7 bases are a match to TRBD2. The CDR3 sequence is 15 residues long. Germline values: CDR1 SGDLS, CDR2 YYNGEE. J lost 1 base, V lost 3 bases, and 7 bases had no gene match. DNA for the CDR3: TGTGCCAGCAGCGCCGGCGGAGCGGGGTCCTACGAGCAGTACTTC. Translated, it gives CASSAGGAGSYEQYF.

This chain connects TRBV4-1 to TRBJ2-7, with D perhaps assigned TRBD1 or TRBD2 (5 bases each). Germline CDR1 and CDR2: MGHRA and YSYEKL. Trimming shortened V by 2 bases and J by 5 bases, and 16 bases separated the two germline ends. This CDR3 region has 15 residues. The CDR3 sequence: CASSQYRGRFDEQYF. The CDR3 coding sequence is TGCGCCAGCAGCCAATACCGGGGCCGTTTCGACGAGCAGTACTTC.

This clone was counted only a few times. CDR3 sequence (DNA): TGTGCCAGCAGTTCGGACAGTTATCAGCCCCAGCATTTT. Encoded protein: CASSSDSYQPQHF. The chain is built from TRBV27 and TRBJ1-5; a possible D gene is TRBD1 (6 bases). The V and J ends lost 4 bases and 5 bases respectively, with 9 bases between them. Germline CDR1 reads MNHEY; CDR2 reads SMNVEV (reference sequence). The CDR3 is 13 residues long.

The genes are TRBV7-6 and TRBJ1-3; D perhaps matches TRBD1 (6 bases). The germline V gene has CDR1 SGHVS and CDR2 FNYEAQ. V dropped 6 bases and J dropped 4 bases, with 10 bases sitting between them. This CDR3 region has 13 residues. The CDR3 region has the DNA TGTGCCAGCAGTACAACAGGGGGAAACACCATATATTTT. Protein: CASSTTGGNTIYF.

The genes are TRBV5-6 and TRBJ1-1; the D gene is possibly TRBD1 (5 bases). The germline V gene has CDR1 SGHDT and CDR2 YYEEEE. V lost 6 bases and J 0 bases, leaving 12 bases between the germline ends. The CDR3 has 14 amino acids. This CDR3 reads CASTPGGVNTEAFF. The CDR3 coding sequence is TGTGCCAGCACCCCGGGAGGGGTGAACACTGAAGCTTTCTTT.

The chain joins TRBV5-1 to TRBJ2-7; maybe TRBD1 (6 bases). Germline V gives CDR1 SGHRS, CDR2 YFSETQ. Trimming left V 0 bases short and J 3 bases short, with 19 bases between. This CDR3 has 17 residues. CDR3 sequence (DNA): TGCGCCAGCAGCTTGGAGCGTCGGGAAAGAGGGGGCTACGAGCAGTACTTC. Residues: CASSLERRERGGYEQYF.

The chain combines TRBV27 with TRBJ1-1; possibly TRBD1 for D (6 bases). V lost 7 bases and J 8 bases, leaving 26 bases between the germline ends. Germline CDR1 is MNHEY and CDR2 is SMNVEV (reference sequence). This CDR3 contains 16 residues. CDR3 nucleotide sequence: TGTGCCAGCAATACTCGAACAGGGACACCTAGTAGGGAAGCTTTCTTT. The encoded protein is CASNTRTGTPSREAFF.

This chain uses TRBV29-1 with TRBJ2-1, with TRBD1 matching 10 bases. Germline V gene lookup returns CDR1 SQVTM and CDR2 ANQGSEA. This CDR3 contains 13 residues. The junction had 3 bases not matched to a gene; V was cut back by 6 bases and J by 4 bases. The DNA for the CDR3 is TGCAGCGTCCGGACAGGGGGTTACAATGAGCAGTTCTTC. This encodes CSVRTGGYNEQFF.

The chain links TRBV10-2 to TRBJ2-2, with D possibly called TRBD1 or TRBD2 (6 bases each). Germline CDR1 is WSHSY and CDR2 is SAAADI. Trimming removed 4 bases from V and 2 bases from J, with 11 bases in between. This CDR3 spans 15 amino acids. CDR3 residues: CASSGQGTNTGELFF. CDR3 nucleotide sequence: TGCGCCAGCAGTGGCCAGGGGACTAACACCGGGGAGCTGTTTTTT.

The chain employs TRBV19 and TRBJ1-2, with D maybe TRBD1 (6 bases). V dropped 0 bases and J dropped 2 bases, with 10 bases sitting between them. Germline-derived CDR1 and CDR2 are LNHDA and SQIVND (reference sequence). The CDR3 loop spans 15 amino acids. Here the CDR3 reads CASSIEITGNYGYTF. The CDR3 bases are TGTGCCAGTAGTATAGAGATTACAGGGAACTATGGCTACACCTTC.

The count of this clone is one. The gene calls are TRBV9 and TRBJ2-3; 11 bases line up with TRBD2. The germline CDR1 and CDR2 sequences are SGDLS and YYNGEE. The CDR3 is made up of 17 amino acids. The V and J ends lost 0 bases and 5 bases, in that order; junction bases with no gene match: 8. The DNA of the CDR3 is TGTGCCAGCAGCGTAGAGGCTAGCGGGGGGTCGATAGATACGCAGTATTTT. Protein product: CASSVEASGGSIDTQYF.

This clone has just a few counts. V is TRBV7-2 and J is TRBJ2-7, with D unclear. Germline V CDR1 and CDR2: SGHTA, FQGNSA. The V end was cut by 5 bases, the J end by 0 bases, with 8 bases between. The CDR3 covers 13 residues. In DNA form, the CDR3 reads TGTGCCAGCAGCCCCGGTCCCTCCTACGAGCAGTACTTC. It translates to CASSPGPSYEQYF.

The chain couples TRBV27 to TRBJ2-1; D remains ambiguous. The V and J ends lost 8 bases and 1 base respectively, with 9 bases between them. Germline V gives CDR1 MNHEY, CDR2 SMNVEV (reference sequence). This CDR3 spans 13 amino acids. Here the CDR3 DNA reads TGTGCCAGCGCGCGCGCTTCCTACAATGAGCAGTTCTTC. It is translated as CASARASYNEQFF.

The chain links TRBV9 to TRBJ2-2, with TRBD2 matching 7 bases. The CDR3 consists of 15 residues. Germline V CDR1 and CDR2: SGDLS, YYNGEE. The V gene end was trimmed by 3 bases and the J gene end by 9 bases; junction bases not matched to a gene: 11. The CDR3 here is CASSERAGLGRELFF. CDR3 in DNA: TGTGCCAGCAGCGAGCGAGCGGGGCTCGGGCGGGAGCTGTTTTTT. Complete variable domain (other parts from reference TRBV9 and TRBJ2-2): DSGVTQTPKHLITATGQRVTLRCSPRSGDLSVYWYQQSLDQGLQFLIQYYNGEERAKGNILERFSAQQFPDLHSELNLSSLELGDSALYFCASSERAGLGRELFFGEGSRLTVL.